This TCR beta chain was sequenced during a study of shared clonotypes between healthy human individuals. As concerns this clone: Its matching antigen is unknown.

CD8 cells classed as naive were CD45RO-negative and positively selected for CCR7, excluding terminally differentiated effector memory CD45RA+ cells. Every subset's genomic DNA went evenly onto several immunoSEQ plates. TCRdb keeps only in-frame clones here, not all; method: immunoSEQ multiplex PCR. The sample lists around 2.1 million clones, about 93% seen once, with 1.5% to 2% in the top ten. The CDR3 is 15 residues long. J lost 2 bases, V lost 6 bases, and 4 bases had no gene match. Per the germline V gene, CDR1 is MNHEY and CDR2 is SVGAGI. Whole-study findings and limits: Among several donors, roughly 5% of naive CD4 clonotypes were found in common. Generation probabilities were higher for clonotypes shared across all four sorted-subset donors than for unshared ones.

What was sequenced was naive CD8+ T cells from PBMCs. J is TRBJ2-3 and V is TRBV6-5; the match to TRBD1 covers 11 bases. The source is a man younger than 35 in good health. Some clones in this sample may be carry-over from other donors' samples. CDR3 region: CASRGTGGPTDTQYF. The CDR3, as DNA: TGTGCCAGCAGGGGGACAGGGGGTCCCACAGATACGCAGTATTTT.